Here is one T cell receptor (beta chain) with its context. These data come from a study of blood T cell repertoires in COVID-19. For the study at large: Sample material is recorded as cDNA or gDNA derived from T cells, B-cell-depleted T cells, or PBMCs.

This CDR3 contains 14 residues. V dropped 3 bases and J dropped 7 bases, with 13 bases sitting between them. The germline V gene encodes CDR1 LNHDA and CDR2 SQIVND (reference sequence). The table came from immunoSEQ multiplex PCR; TCRdb's copy has only in-frame clones and leaves some out. This table holds 220,000 or so clones, around 90% found once. This chain connects TRBV19 to TRBJ1-5; D perhaps matches TRBD1 (5 bases). The TCR was taken from a man aged 60 to 69 who had recovered from COVID-19. Sequenced sample: peripheral blood. In DNA, the CDR3 is TGTGCCAGTAGTATGTCCCAGGGTCAGCAGCCCCAGCATTTT. Its translation is CASSMSQGQQPQHF.